Below are 30 T cell receptor beta chains sequenced from a single sample in a study of T cells in localized non-small cell lung cancer. Some clones are missing from TCRdb's copy, which holds only in-frame ones; the method was immunoSEQ multiplex PCR. The repertoire includes about 91,000 clones, roughly 87% of them detected once, and roughly 15% sits in the top ten. This material consisted of peripheral blood, taken before any cancer treatment. The receptors were gathered from a man aged 40 to 75 with stage I squamous cell lung carcinoma.

The rearrangement joins TRBV29-1 to TRBJ2-6, with D uncertain. Germline V gene sequence: CDR1 SQVTM, CDR2 ANQGSEA. Trimming removed 5 bases at V and 0 bases at J, with 8 bases between. This CDR3 spans 14 amino acids. The CDR3 DNA is TGCAGCGTTCAAACGGGCTCTGGGGCCAACGTCCTGACTTTC. It specifies CSVQTGSGANVLTF.

The V and J genes are TRBV6-6 and TRBJ2-3; 8 bases line up with TRBD1. CDR1 and CDR2 (germline): MNHNY, SVGAGI (reference sequence). V lost 5 bases, J lost 5 bases, and 12 bases stayed unmatched. The CDR3 is 16 residues long. CDR3 residues: CASSPTTGTGGDTQYF. DNA for the CDR3: TGTGCCAGCAGTCCAACCACCGGGACAGGTGGAGATACGCAGTATTTT.

The J gene is TRBJ2-2, the V gene TRBV9; no firm D call. V shed 1 base and J shed 1 base, with 8 bases lying between them. CDR3 length equals 15 residues. From germline, CDR1 is SGDLS and CDR2 YYNGEE. The CDR3 nucleotides are TGTGCCAGCAGCGTAAGGCAGCTGAACACCGGGGAGCTGTTTTTT. Protein sequence: CASSVRQLNTGELFF.

The V and J genes are TRBV2 and TRBJ2-7; 11 nucleotides line up with TRBD2. Germline V lookup: CDR1 SNHLY, CDR2 FYNNEI. The CDR3 runs 20 residues. Trimming removed 4 bases from V and 0 bases from J; junction bases left unmatched: 17. CDR3 sequence (DNA): TGTGCCAGCAGTGTGCCCCTCCTAGCGGGGGGTCCATTTCTCTCCTACGAGCAGTACTTC. Its translation: CASSVPLLAGGPFLSYEQYF.

This chain joins TRBV6-6 and TRBJ1-1; TRBD1 is a possible D gene (6 bases). Trimming stripped 1 base from V and 5 bases from J, with 14 bases between. This CDR3 has 15 amino acids. Germline V gives CDR1 MNHNY, CDR2 SVGAGI (reference sequence). The DNA of the CDR3 is TGTGCCAGCAGTTACTTACAGGGTGGAGGAACTGAAGCTTTCTTT. Residues: CASSYLQGGGTEAFF.

The chain recombines TRBV7-3 with TRBJ2-3; 7 nucleotides line up with TRBD2. V shed 4 bases, J shed 5 bases, and the junction held 9 bases outside the gene matches. CDR1 is SGHTA, CDR2 FQGTGA, per germline. The CDR3 length is 15 residues. CDR3 in DNA: TGTGCCAGCAGCTCGCGGGGAGGGCGAATAGATACGCAGTATTTT. Translation gives CASSSRGGRIDTQYF.

The gene calls are TRBV11-3 and TRBJ2-1, with a weak D call TRBD2 (7 bases). V was pared by 5 bases and J by 0 bases, with 17 bases between. This CDR3 is built from 17 residues. The V gene's germline CDR1 is SGHNT and CDR2 YENEEA. The CDR3 DNA sequence: TGTGCCAGCAGCCCCTCTAGAGGGGGGGCCTCCTACAATGAGCAGTTCTTC. As protein: CASSPSRGGASYNEQFF.

The chain joins TRBV19 to TRBJ2-5; the D call may be TRBD1 or TRBD2 (5 bases each). Germline CDR1 and CDR2: LNHDA and SQIVND (reference sequence). CDR3 size: 17 residues. The germline V and J ends were trimmed by 5 bases and 4 bases, with 23 bases remaining between them. The CDR3 loop is CASSWARGPNSGETQYF. CDR3 nucleotides: TGTGCCAGTAGTTGGGCCCGGGGACCTAATTCGGGAGAGACCCAGTACTTC.

This chain joins TRBV11-2 and TRBJ2-7; the D gene could be TRBD1 or TRBD2 (5 bases each). The CDR3 runs to 16 residues. Trimming left V 2 bases short and J 5 bases short, with 19 bases between. Germline assignment: CDR1 SGHAT and CDR2 FQNNGV. The CDR3 sequence: CASSLFRGAIPDEQYF. The CDR3 DNA is TGTGCCAGCAGCTTATTTAGGGGAGCCATTCCCGACGAGCAGTACTTC.

V usage is TRBV7-9 and J usage is TRBJ2-1, with 7 bases matching TRBD1. J gave up 10 bases and V 2 bases, and 5 bases lay outside the gene matches. The CDR3 is made up of 13 amino acids. CDR1 and CDR2 (germline): SEHNR, FQNEAQ (reference sequence). In DNA, the CDR3 is TGTGCCAGCAGCTTAAACGACAGGGTGGAGCAGTTCTTC. Encoded protein: CASSLNDRVEQFF.

The chain has TRBV30 and TRBJ1-2; 8 nucleotides align to TRBD1. In germline, CDR1 is GTSNPN, CDR2 SVGIG (reference sequence). V gave up 5 bases and J gave up 4 bases; unmatched junction bases: 6. The CDR3 consists of 13 residues. The CDR3 bases are TGTGCCTGGGGCCGGGACAGGCCCTATGGCTACACCTTC. This sequence encodes CAWGRDRPYGYTF.

The chain joins TRBV28 to TRBJ1-4; D might be TRBD1 (6 bases). The CDR3 sequence is 14 residues long. Trimming pared 3 bases from V and 7 bases from J, leaving 12 bases between. Germline lookup yields CDR1 MDHEN and CDR2 SYDVKM. For the CDR3, the DNA is TGTGCCAGCAGTTTCCAGGGGCCGGTTGAAAAACTGTTTTTT. Translated, it gives CASSFQGPVEKLFF.

The chain joins TRBV20-1 to TRBJ1-5; D is possibly TRBD1 (5 bases). Between the trimmed V and J ends, which lost 6 bases and 11 bases, there was a span of 14 bases. The germline V gene has CDR1 DFQATT and CDR2 SNEGSKA (reference sequence). This CDR3 has 11 residues. The CDR3 DNA is TGCAGTGCCCTAGGCAGGGAAGCCCAGCATTTT. Translated: CSALGREAQHF.

The chain has TRBV9 and TRBJ2-2, with no clear D. This CDR3 has 14 amino acids. Trimming cost V 0 bases and J 4 bases, with 7 bases left between them. CDR1 and CDR2 from the germline V gene are SGDLS and YYNGEE. The chain's CDR3 is CASSVATGTGELFF. In DNA form, the CDR3 reads TGTGCCAGCAGCGTAGCAACGGGCACCGGGGAGCTGTTTTTT.

V usage is TRBV19 and J usage is TRBJ1-5; the match to TRBD1 covers 9 bases. Germline trimming cut 1 base from V and 0 bases from J; bases unmatched to any gene: 7. The CDR3 length is 18 residues. Germline CDR1 and CDR2: LNHDA and SQIVND (reference sequence). The CDR3 nucleotides read TGTGCCAGTAGTATAGTTTGGACAGGGGATTATAGCAATCAGCCCCAGCATTTT. It encodes CASSIVWTGDYSNQPQHF.

The chain recombines TRBV6-6 with TRBJ1-2; D is undetermined. Trimming removed 5 bases at V and 7 bases at J, with 14 bases between. This CDR3 contains 13 residues. Germline V CDR1 and CDR2: MNHNY, SVGAGI (reference sequence). The CDR3 here is CASSISDQTGYTF. DNA for the CDR3: TGTGCCAGCAGTATTTCGGACCAAACTGGCTACACCTTC.

The chain employs TRBV10-1 and TRBJ1-2; 9 bases line up with TRBD1. CDR3 length: 15 amino acids. The V and J ends lost 6 bases and 7 bases, in that order; junction bases with no gene match: 12. The germline CDR1 and CDR2 sequences are WNHNN and SYGVQD (reference sequence). The CDR3 spells CASSPTSGQGSGYTF. The CDR3 nucleotides are TGCGCCAGCAGCCCTACTTCGGGACAGGGATCTGGCTACACCTTC.

The chain uses TRBV11-3 and TRBJ2-3, with D hard to call. Trimming took 5 bases from V and 3 from J, leaving 6 bases between them. Germline V gene sequence: CDR1 SGHNT, CDR2 YENEEA. This CDR3 spans 12 amino acids. CDR3 sequence: CASSRVTDTQYF. CDR3 nucleotides: TGTGCCAGCAGCCGCGTGACAGATACGCAGTATTTT. Full variable domain (rest looked up from reference TRBV11-3 and TRBJ2-3): EAGVVQSPRYKIIEKKQPVAFWCNPISGHNTLYWYLQNLGQGPELLIRYENEEAVDDSQLPKDRFSAERLKGVDSTLKIQPAELGDSAVYLCASSRVTDTQYFGPGTRLTVL.

The rearrangement joins TRBV19 to TRBJ2-2; D not resolved. The CDR3 runs 12 residues. CDR1 is LNHDA and CDR2 is SQIVND in the germline V gene (reference sequence). V shed 4 bases and J shed 8 bases, with 8 bases lying between them. The DNA for the CDR3 is TGTGCCAGTAGTACGGGCTATGGGGAGCTGTTTTTT. Amino acids: CASSTGYGELFF.

The chain combines TRBV2 with TRBJ2-1; D assignment may be TRBD1 or TRBD2 (5 bases each). Germline V CDR1 and CDR2: SNHLY, FYNNEI. The CDR3 has 14 residues. Trimming pared 6 bases from V and 10 bases from J, leaving 19 bases between. CDR3 nucleotide sequence: TGTGCCAGCAGGCCGTCCGGGGCCCATGGGGAGCAGTTCTTC. This codes for CASRPSGAHGEQFF.

The chain links TRBV4-1 to TRBJ1-1; weak D call: TRBD1 (5 bases). CDR3 size: 16 residues. CDR1 and CDR2 (germline): MGHRA, YSYEKL. V was trimmed by 0 bases and J by 5 bases, leaving 16 bases between them. The chain's CDR3 is CASSQDIRQGGTEAFF. CDR3 nucleotides: TGCGCCAGCAGCCAAGATATTAGGCAGGGTGGGACTGAAGCTTTCTTT.

About this clone itself: Its ends do not fully match the called genes, so a read error is possible. V usage is TRBV7-2 and J usage is TRBJ2-7; D ambiguous. CDR1 is SGHTA and CDR2 is FQGNSA in the germline V gene. The CDR3 loop spans 12 amino acids. The CDR3 nucleotides are TGTGCCAGCAACTTACGAGGCCACGAGCAGTACTTC. Translating it yields CASNLRGHEQYF.

This chain connects TRBV4-1 to TRBJ1-2; possibly TRBD1 for D (5 bases). In germline, CDR1 is MGHRA, CDR2 YSYEKL. The CDR3 loop spans 14 amino acids. With 4 bases removed from V and 2 bases from J, the gap between germline ends came to 11 bases. This chain's CDR3 is CASSPSRDNYGYTF. The CDR3 region has the DNA TGCGCCAGCAGCCCGAGCAGGGACAACTATGGCTACACCTTC.

This rearrangement joins TRBV6-1 to TRBJ2-3; D call uncertain. Germline CDR1 MNHNS, CDR2 SASEGT. The V end was cut by 6 bases, the J end by 6 bases, with 16 bases between. CDR3 length equals 14 residues. The CDR3 is CASSSTATSDTQYF. CDR3 DNA sequence: TGTGCCAGCAGCAGCACAGCAACTTCTGATACGCAGTATTTT.

The gene calls are TRBV6-5 and TRBJ1-3; no clear D. In germline, CDR1 is MNHEY, CDR2 SVGAGI. This CDR3 comprises 12 residues. Trimming cost V 4 bases and J 4 bases, with 5 bases left between them. CDR3: CASSSQGNTIYF. The CDR3 DNA sequence: TGTGCCAGCAGTTCCCAAGGAAACACCATATATTTT.

This clone was counted only a few times. The CDR3 here is CASSLTGSNQPQHF. CDR3 nucleotide sequence: TGTGCCAGTAGCCTTACAGGGAGTAATCAGCCCCAGCATTTT. The J gene is TRBJ1-5, the V gene TRBV19; weak D call: TRBD1 (6 bases). Looked up from germline, CDR1 is LNHDA and CDR2 is SQIVND (reference sequence). V shed 6 bases and J shed 4 bases, with 13 bases lying between them. The CDR3 contains 14 residues. The full variable domain, rest sourced from reference TRBV19 and TRBJ1-5, is DGGITQSPKYLFRKEGQNVTLSCEQNLNHDAMYWYRQDPGQGLRLIYYSQIVNDFQKGDIAEGYSVSREKKESFPLTVTSAQKNPTAFYLCASSLTGSNQPQHFGDGTRLSIL.

V is TRBV2 and J is TRBJ2-7, with D possibly TRBD1 on 5 matching bases. This CDR3 region has 14 residues. Germline V gene sequence: CDR1 SNHLY, CDR2 FYNNEI. V lost 7 bases and J lost 0, with 13 bases in between. The CDR3 coding sequence is TGTGCCAGCACCTCGGACAAGTACTCCTACGAGCAGTACTTC. Its protein is CASTSDKYSYEQYF.

The rearrangement links TRBV5-1 to TRBJ2-7; no definite D call. The V end lost 0 bases, the J end lost 6 bases, and 13 bases lay between the germline ends. In germline, CDR1 is SGHRS, CDR2 YFSETQ. The CDR3 totals 14 residues. The CDR3 DNA is TGCGCCAGCAGCTTGGAGTCTCGTGTACGCGAGCAGTACTTC. Protein: CASSLESRVREQYF.

The chain uses TRBV19 and TRBJ2-1, with 7 bases lining up with TRBD2. The V segment lost 4 bases and the J segment 5 bases; nucleotides outside the gene matches: 5. The germline gives CDR1 LNHDA, CDR2 SQIVND (reference sequence). The CDR3 totals 14 residues. CDR3 coding DNA: TGTGCCAGTAGTACGACTAGCTACAACAATGAGCAGTTCTTC. This encodes CASSTTSYNNEQFF.

This clone was counted between two and nine times. The gene calls are TRBV19 and TRBJ2-5, with D possibly matching TRBD2 (7 bases). The V gene lost 7 bases and the J gene lost 7 bases, with 19 bases spanning the gap. Germline V gives CDR1 LNHDA, CDR2 SQIVND (reference sequence). This CDR3 has 14 amino acids. The CDR3 coding sequence is TGTGCCAGTAATGCGGGGGCATACGGGGGGACCCAGTACTTC. Translation gives CASNAGAYGGTQYF. The variable domain in full, completed from reference TRBV19 and TRBJ2-5, reads DGGITQSPKYLFRKEGQNVTLSCEQNLNHDAMYWYRQDPGQGLRLIYYSQIVNDFQKGDIAEGYSVSREKKESFPLTVTSAQKNPTAFYLCASNAGAYGGTQYFGPGTRLLVL.